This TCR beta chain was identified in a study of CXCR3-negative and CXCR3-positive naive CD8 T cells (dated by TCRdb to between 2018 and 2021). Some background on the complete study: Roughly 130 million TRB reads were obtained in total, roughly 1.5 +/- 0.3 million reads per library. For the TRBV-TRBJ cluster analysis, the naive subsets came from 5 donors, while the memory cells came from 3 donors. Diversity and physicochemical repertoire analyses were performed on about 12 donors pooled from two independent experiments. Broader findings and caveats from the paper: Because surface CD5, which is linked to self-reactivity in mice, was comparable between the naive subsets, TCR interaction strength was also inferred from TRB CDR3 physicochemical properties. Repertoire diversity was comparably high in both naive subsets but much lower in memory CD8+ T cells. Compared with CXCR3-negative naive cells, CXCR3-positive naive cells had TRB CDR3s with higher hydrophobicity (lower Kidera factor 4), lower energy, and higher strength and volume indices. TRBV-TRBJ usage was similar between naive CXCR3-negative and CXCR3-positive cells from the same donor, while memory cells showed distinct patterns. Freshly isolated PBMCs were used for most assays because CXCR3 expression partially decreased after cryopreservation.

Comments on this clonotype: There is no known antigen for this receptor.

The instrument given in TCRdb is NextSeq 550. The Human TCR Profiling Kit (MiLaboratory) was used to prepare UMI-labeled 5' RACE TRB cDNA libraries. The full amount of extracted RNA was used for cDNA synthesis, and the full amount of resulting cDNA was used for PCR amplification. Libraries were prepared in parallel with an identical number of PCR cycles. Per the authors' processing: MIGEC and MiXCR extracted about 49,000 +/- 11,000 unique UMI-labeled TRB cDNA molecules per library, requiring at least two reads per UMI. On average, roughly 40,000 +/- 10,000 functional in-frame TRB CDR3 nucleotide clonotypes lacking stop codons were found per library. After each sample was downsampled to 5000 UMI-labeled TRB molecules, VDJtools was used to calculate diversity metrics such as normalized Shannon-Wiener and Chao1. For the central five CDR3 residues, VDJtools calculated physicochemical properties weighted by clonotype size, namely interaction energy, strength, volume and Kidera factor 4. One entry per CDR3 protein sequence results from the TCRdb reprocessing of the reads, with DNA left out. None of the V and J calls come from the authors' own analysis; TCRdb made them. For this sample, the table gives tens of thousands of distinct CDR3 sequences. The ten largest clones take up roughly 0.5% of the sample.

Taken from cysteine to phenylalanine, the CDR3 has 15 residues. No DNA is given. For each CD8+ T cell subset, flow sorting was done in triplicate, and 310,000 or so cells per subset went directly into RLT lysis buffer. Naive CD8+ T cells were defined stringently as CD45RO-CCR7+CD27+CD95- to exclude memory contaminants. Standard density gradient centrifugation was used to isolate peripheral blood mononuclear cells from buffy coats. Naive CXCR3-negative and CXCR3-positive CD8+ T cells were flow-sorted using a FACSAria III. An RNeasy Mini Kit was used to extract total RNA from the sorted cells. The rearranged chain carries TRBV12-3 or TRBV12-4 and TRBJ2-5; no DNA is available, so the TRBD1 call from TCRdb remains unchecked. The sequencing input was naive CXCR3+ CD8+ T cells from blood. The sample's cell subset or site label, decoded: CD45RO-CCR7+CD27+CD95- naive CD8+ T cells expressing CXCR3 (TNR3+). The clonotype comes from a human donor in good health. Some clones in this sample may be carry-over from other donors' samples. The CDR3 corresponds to CASSPWRGFQETQYF.